The entry below gives a single TCR beta chain sequence along with its context. The antigen remains unidentified. This specimen belongs to a study of human thymus T cells. Study-level results: Thymic repertoires from unrelated individuals overlapped highly, related research reported.

Resections obtained during corrective heart surgery supplied the thymus tissue. The method was immunoSEQ multiplex PCR; TCRdb's version includes in-frame clones alone and lacks a portion of them. Of some 78,000 clones in the sample, around 96% were seen once. The V gene end was trimmed by 5 bases and the J gene end by 9 bases; junction bases not matched to a gene: 14. The CDR3 sequence is 14 residues long. In germline, CDR1 is SQVTM, CDR2 ANQGSEA. The TCR was taken from a boy under three years old with a congenital heart defect but otherwise immunologically healthy. The rearrangement uses TRBV29-1 and TRBJ2-5; TRBD2 aligns across 8 bases. The sequenced sample consisted of thymus tissue. Written as DNA, the CDR3 is TGCAGCGTTTCCGATTCAAGCGGGAGTCGGGCCCAGTACTTC. Translating it yields CSVSDSSGSRAQYF.